One and the same sample provided the 8 T cell receptor beta chains below, sequenced in a study of cytomegalovirus exposure and HLA in healthy donors. PCR was performed using 60 Vbeta and 13 Jbeta primers. Using immunoSEQ multiplex PCR, the repertoire was profiled, and TCRdb retains in-frame clones only, with some absent. The repertoire holds more than 150,000 clones, about 80% seen once, with 2% to 3% in the top ten. The sample comprised PBMCs. These receptors came from a woman in her fifties or sixties in good health and CMV-seropositive.

The rearrangement links TRBV27 to TRBJ2-5, with D possibly TRBD2 on 7 matching bases. With 6 bases removed from V and 2 bases from J, the gap between germline ends came to 19 bases. Germline V gene data show CDR1 as MNHEY and CDR2 as SMNVEV (reference sequence). The CDR3 runs to 16 residues. CDR3: CASRQGLADFQETQYF. As DNA, the CDR3 is TGTGCCAGCAGACAGGGTCTAGCGGATTTTCAAGAGACCCAGTACTTC.

This clone was seen a single time. V usage is TRBV29-1 and J usage is TRBJ2-5, with a tentative D call TRBD1 (5 bases). The J call is uncertain, as TRBJ2-7 better fits the DNA end. Germline CDR1 is SQVTM and CDR2 is ANQGSEA. The CDR3 extends over 14 amino acids. The CDR3 nucleotides are TGCAGCGTTGAGACGTGGGGCGCCTCCTACGAGCAGTACTTC. Translation gives CSVETWGASYEQYF.

This clone was seen once. The chain joins TRBV6-7 to TRBJ2-4; 9 nucleotides line up with TRBD1. TRBV6-7 is labeled an ORF, and its function is uncertain. The CDR3 runs to 18 residues. Trimming at V came to 6 bases and at J to 0 bases, leaving 12 bases not matched to a gene. The DNA for the CDR3 is TGTGCCAGCAGCATTTTGGAACAGGGGGCCCTAGCCAAAAACATTCAGTACTTC. The encoded protein is CASSILEQGALAKNIQYF.

The table lists this clone with a count of one. The chain employs TRBV4-1 and TRBJ2-5; TRBD2 aligns across 11 bases. The assigned J gene may be wrong: the sequence end matches TRBJ2-7 better. There are 19 residues in the CDR3. Germline V gene data show CDR1 as MGHRA and CDR2 as YSYEKL. CDR3 loop: CASSQDGGGTSGFSYEQYF. The CDR3 nucleotides are TGCGCCAGCAGCCAAGATGGAGGGGGGACTAGCGGTTTCTCCTACGAGCAGTACTTC.

The J gene is TRBJ2-7, the V gene TRBV7-2, with 10 bases fitting TRBD2. The J segment lost 2 bases and the V segment lost 5 bases, leaving 3 bases of the junction unmatched. The germline CDR1 and CDR2 sequences are SGHTA and FQGNSA. CDR3 length: 14 residues. Here the CDR3 reads CASSPLAGAYEQYF. The CDR3 bases are TGTGCCAGCAGCCCTCTAGCGGGGGCCTACGAGCAGTACTTC.

CDR3 DNA: TGTGCCAGCAGTCACTCCTCCGGGACAGGGAAAGCTTTCTTT. Protein product: CASSHSSGTGKAFF. This chain connects TRBV6-1 to TRBJ1-1; 9 nucleotides agree with TRBD1. The CDR3 has 14 amino acids. V dropped 5 bases and J dropped 9; count of bases not matched to a gene: 10. CDR1 and CDR2 (germline): MNHNS, SASEGT.

The chain links TRBV15 to TRBJ2-2; D uncertain. The length of the CDR3 is 17 residues. Per the germline V gene, CDR1 is LNHNV and CDR2 is YYDKDF (reference sequence). Between the trimmed V and J ends, which lost 0 bases and 0 bases, there was a span of 11 bases. CDR3 loop: CATSRENAPANTGELFF. Here the CDR3 DNA reads TGTGCCACCAGCAGAGAAAACGCGCCCGCGAACACCGGGGAGCTGTTTTTT.

The chain joins TRBV19 to TRBJ2-3; 9 bases fit TRBD2. Germline CDR1 reads LNHDA; CDR2 reads SQIVND (reference sequence). V dropped 8 bases and J dropped 3; count of bases not matched to a gene: 9. This CDR3 is 15 amino acids long. DNA of the CDR3: TGTGCCAGTGCCAATTGGCGGGGGGGGACAGATACGCAGTATTTT. It is translated as CASANWRGGTDTQYF.